This TCR beta chain is drawn from a study of OX40 agonist ivuxolimab in advanced cancers. Study-wide points: Clonal expansion among partial responders at 0.1-3.0 mg/kg ranked near the lowest.

About this clone itself: What it binds is unknown.

Patients with a history of autoimmune disease or on systemic immunosuppression were excluded. Here immunoSEQ multiplex PCR was the method, and the copy in TCRdb shows in-frame clones only, minus some. The sample shows approximately 74,000 clones, more than 80% of them seen only once. V dropped 6 bases and J dropped 10 bases, with 21 bases sitting between them. Looked up from germline, CDR1 is MNHNS and CDR2 is SASEGT. The CDR3 spans 14 residues. The sequence was obtained from an adult with an advanced solid tumor such as melanoma, head and neck, liver or kidney cancer. The source material was CD4+ or CD8+ T cells sorted from blood, sampled in a trial of the OX40 agonist ivuxolimab. V and J are TRBV6-1 and TRBJ1-1; tentative D call: TRBD1 (5 bases). CDR3 in amino acids: CASRPSGGTRGAFF. For the CDR3, the DNA is TGTGCCAGCAGGCCGTCAGGAGGTACGAGGGGAGCTTTCTTT.